These 20 T cell receptor beta chains share one sample of origin, sequenced in a study of T cell responses to AZD1222 COVID-19 vaccine. Produced via immunoSEQ multiplex PCR; TCRdb's table is partial and in-frame only. The sample holds 200,000 to 250,000 clones, 94% seen once. This sample comprised peripheral blood, obtained 28 days after the second dose of the MenACWY control vaccine. These receptor sequences come from an adult who received the MenACWY meningococcal vaccine as a control.

J is TRBJ1-1 and V is TRBV5-4; the D gene is possibly TRBD1 (5 bases). The CDR3 length is 14 residues. V shed 4 bases and J shed 2 bases, with 12 bases lying between them. The germline CDR1 and CDR2 sequences are SGHNT and YYREEE (reference sequence). The CDR3 DNA follows: TGTGCCAGCAGCCAGGACAATTCAAACACTGAAGCTTTCTTT. It yields the protein CASSQDNSNTEAFF.

This rearrangement joins TRBV29-1 to TRBJ2-2, with D possibly TRBD1 on 6 matching bases. The CDR3 totals 14 residues. The ends were cut back, 3 bases at V and 3 bases at J, with 11 bases in the middle. Germline V gene sequence: CDR1 SQVTM, CDR2 ANQGSEA. CDR3 nucleotides: TGCAGCGTTGACGGGACAAGAGACACCGGGGAGCTGTTTTTT. Its protein is CSVDGTRDTGELFF.

The chain is built from TRBV24-1 and TRBJ2-7, with 7 bases that match TRBD1. Germline lookup yields CDR1 KGHDR and CDR2 SFDVKD. V shed 5 bases, J shed 5 bases, and the junction held 2 bases outside the gene matches. The CDR3 contains 12 residues. Here the CDR3 reads CATSGQGNEQYF. CDR3 in DNA: TGTGCCACCAGTGGACAGGGAAACGAGCAGTACTTC.

The CDR3 reads CASSILQGNNSPLHF. DNA of the CDR3: TGCGCCAGCAGCATCCTACAGGGGAATAATTCACCCCTCCACTTT. V and J are TRBV4-1 and TRBJ1-6; TRBD1 matches at 7 bases. This CDR3 comprises 15 residues. Germline CDR1 and CDR2: MGHRA and YSYEKL. Trimming at V came to 5 bases and at J to 5 bases, leaving 6 bases not matched to a gene.

This chain uses TRBV5-6 with TRBJ1-2; 9 bases are a match to TRBD1. This CDR3 is built from 15 residues. Germline CDR1 and CDR2: SGHDT and YYEEEE. Trimming cost V 4 bases and J 2 bases; bases outside gene matches: 6. CDR3 bases: TGTGCCAGCAGCGAGAGGACAGGGGAAAACTATGGCTACACCTTC. It yields the protein CASSERTGENYGYTF.

The gene calls are TRBV5-1 and TRBJ2-7; perhaps TRBD1 as D (6 bases). The V end was cut by 6 bases, the J end by 1 base, with 14 bases between. Germline assignment: CDR1 SGHRS and CDR2 YFSETQ. This CDR3 spans 14 amino acids. The CDR3 is CASTLQGTSYEQYF. The CDR3 DNA reads TGCGCCAGCACCTTACAGGGAACTTCCTACGAGCAGTACTTC.

The chain carries TRBV28 and TRBJ1-3; D remains unclear. The V gene's germline CDR1 is MDHEN and CDR2 SYDVKM. The CDR3 is 15 amino acids. The V end was cut by 6 bases, the J end by 1 base, with 13 bases between. The CDR3 coding sequence is TGTGCCAGCAGCCTTGGGGTGGCGTCTGGAAACACCATATATTTT. It translates to CASSLGVASGNTIYF.

The chain is built from TRBV10-3 and TRBJ2-5; D is unclear. Germline CDR1 is ENHRY and CDR2 is SYGVKD. V lost 5 bases and J lost 1, with 14 bases in between. This CDR3 spans 15 amino acids. CDR3 sequence reads: CAISRRTDLQETQYF. CDR3 DNA: TGTGCCATCAGTAGACGGACGGACCTCCAAGAGACCCAGTACTTC.

The rearrangement uses TRBV14 and TRBJ1-1; D remains unclear. The germline gives CDR1 SGHDN, CDR2 FVKESK. The ends were cut back, 0 bases at V and 5 bases at J, with 7 bases in the middle. The length of the CDR3 is 13 residues. DNA for the CDR3: TGTGCCAGCAGCCAAGATCGGATAACTGAAGCTTTCTTT. Its protein product is CASSQDRITEAFF.

The chain carries TRBV7-2 and TRBJ1-1; unclear D gene. Trimming removed 5 bases from V and 5 bases from J, with 15 bases in between. Germline V gene lookup returns CDR1 SGHTA and CDR2 FQGNSA. The CDR3 consists of 14 residues. CDR3 bases: TGTGCCAGCAGCCATAACACGGGTGGGACTGAAGCTTTCTTT. Its protein product is CASSHNTGGTEAFF.

The J gene is TRBJ2-1, the V gene TRBV9; the match to TRBD2 covers 8 bases. Germline CDR1 reads SGDLS; CDR2 reads YYNGEE. CDR3 length: 16 amino acids. Trimming took 0 bases from V and 6 from J; bases not matched to a gene: 8. The CDR3, as DNA: TGTGCCAGCAGCGTAGAGGGAGGCGGGGGGTCCAATGAGCAGTTCTTC. Translated: CASSVEGGGGSNEQFF.

The chain joins TRBV7-2 to TRBJ2-7, with 8 bases lining up with TRBD1. V was pared by 6 bases and J by 2 bases, with 9 bases of the junction left unmatched. The CDR3 spans 15 residues. The V gene's germline CDR1 is SGHTA and CDR2 FQGNSA. The DNA for the CDR3 is TGTGCCAGCAGACACCCAGGGGGCAGGGCCTACGAGCAGTACTTC. This encodes CASRHPGGRAYEQYF.

This chain connects TRBV11-3 to TRBJ2-7; D unresolved. Germline CDR1 reads SGHNT; CDR2 reads YENEEA. This CDR3 comprises 14 residues. With 1 base removed from V and 3 bases from J, the gap between germline ends came to 10 bases. In DNA form, the CDR3 reads TGTGCCAGCAGCTTAGGTAGGGCCAGCTACGAGCAGTACTTC. Its protein product is CASSLGRASYEQYF.

V and J are TRBV7-9 and TRBJ2-1; 11 bases fit TRBD2. Germline V CDR1 and CDR2: SEHNR, FQNEAQ (reference sequence). CDR3 length equals 16 residues. J lost 6 bases, V lost 6 bases, and 10 bases had no gene match. For the CDR3, the DNA is TGTGCCAGCAGTCAAATAGCGGGAGGGCCAGTCAATGAGCAGTTCTTC. This encodes CASSQIAGGPVNEQFF. The whole variable domain, remainder taken from reference TRBV7-9 and TRBJ2-1, is DTGVSQNPRHKITKRGQNVTFRCDPISEHNRLYWYRQTLGQGPEFLTYFQNEAQLEKSRLLSDRFSAERPKGSFSTLEIQRTEQGDSAMYLCASSQIAGGPVNEQFFGPGTRLTVL.

The CDR3 sequence is CASSPTEANYGYTF. CDR3 DNA sequence: TGTGCCAGCTCACCTACCGAGGCTAACTATGGCTACACCTTC. This sequence joins TRBV18 and TRBJ1-2; D is ambiguous. The CDR3 totals 14 residues. Germline V CDR1 and CDR2: KGHSH, LQKENI. The germline V and J ends were trimmed by 3 bases and 0 bases, with 8 bases remaining between them.

This clone has at least ten counts. The genes are TRBV4-2 and TRBJ2-2, with 9 bases aligning to TRBD2. This CDR3 has 16 residues. Germline trimming cut 0 bases from V and 6 bases from J; bases unmatched to any gene: 5. The germline CDR1 and CDR2 sequences are LGHNA and YNFKEQ. The CDR3 coding sequence is TGTGCCAGCAGCCAAGAGGGAGCGGGAGGTGCCGGGGAGCTGTTTTTT. This encodes CASSQEGAGGAGELFF.

The CDR3 DNA reads as TGTGCCAGCAGTTTACAGGGTAACTCGGGGGCTTTCTTT. Translating gives CASSLQGNSGAFF. This chain links TRBV12-3 or TRBV12-4 with TRBJ1-1; D is possibly TRBD1 (5 bases). The CDR3 is 13 residues long. Trimming removed 2 bases from V and 11 bases from J, with 15 bases in between.

V usage is TRBV2 and J usage is TRBJ2-7; D uncertain. V dropped 8 bases and J dropped 4 bases, with 9 bases sitting between them. Looked up from germline, CDR1 is SNHLY and CDR2 is FYNNEI. The CDR3 sequence is 11 residues long. The CDR3 nucleotides read TGTGCCAGCCAGAAGGAATACGAGCAGTACTTC. Its protein is CASQKEYEQYF.

The genes are TRBV2 and TRBJ1-4; D call uncertain. CDR3 length: 12 residues. V was cut by 4 bases and J by 7 bases, with 7 bases left in between. Per the germline V gene, CDR1 is SNHLY and CDR2 is FYNNEI. In DNA, the CDR3 is TGTGCCAGCAGTGGGTCGGGTGAAAAACTGTTTTTT. Encoded protein: CASSGSGEKLFF.

The V and J genes are TRBV7-9 and TRBJ2-4, with TRBD2 matching 11 bases. Germline loops: CDR1 SEHNR, CDR2 FQNEAQ (reference sequence). V was pared by 2 bases and J by 15 bases, with 15 bases of the junction left unmatched. This CDR3 spans 16 amino acids. The CDR3, as DNA: TGTGCCAGCAGCTTATCCGGGACTAGCGGTTCCGAGGGAGTGTACTTC. The encoded protein is CASSLSGTSGSEGVYF.